This is a list of T cell receptor beta chains from one sample in a study of cytomegalovirus exposure and HLA in healthy donors. Sequenced by immunoSEQ multiplex PCR; TCRdb stores in-frame clones only, minus some. This table holds 100,000 to 150,000 clones, about 15% found once. Sequencing was done on a sample of PBMCs. All receptors come from a female donor in good health and CMV-seropositive. The CDR3 runs from the conserved cysteine through the conserved F or W. A D gene is named only where the DNA matches it firmly. Expanded clones are given a class, and other clones once, few, many or no size at all.

cdr3_aa	cdr3_nt	clone_size	d_call	v_call	j_call
CASSLVAGGGTDTQYF	TGCGCCAGCAGCTTGGTCGCGGGAGGGGGCACAGATACGCAGTATTTT	NA	TRBD2	TRBV5-1	TRBJ2-3
CASSARQREELILEQFF	TGCGCCAGCAGCGCACGACAGCGGGAGGAACTGATCTTGGAGCAGTTCTTC	few	TRBD2	TRBV4-1	TRBJ2-1
CASSMGQAFTYEQYF	TGTGCCAGTAGTATGGGACAGGCTTTTACCTACGAGCAGTACTTC	NA	TRBD1	TRBV19	TRBJ2-7
CASSYSLGGSYEQYF	TGTGCCAGCAGTTACTCGTTAGGGGGCAGCTACGAGCAGTACTTC	NA	TRBD1	TRBV6-5	TRBJ2-7
CASSLRLAGGLDTQYF	TGTGCCAGCAGCTTGCGACTAGCGGGGGGGCTGGATACGCAGTATTTT	NA	TRBD2	TRBV5-6	TRBJ2-3
CASSFSSSYNSPLHF	TGTGCCAGCAGCTTCTCGAGCTCCTATAATTCACCCCTCCACTTT	NA	NA	TRBV7-9	TRBJ1-6
CASSLIEVGTDTQYF	TGCGCCAGCAGCTTGATAGAGGTTGGCACAGATACGCAGTATTTT	NA	NA	TRBV5-1	TRBJ2-3
CASSFSAGENTGELFF	TGTGCCAGCAGTTTTAGTGCGGGAGAGAACACCGGGGAGCTGTTTTTT	few	TRBD2	TRBV27	TRBJ2-2
CTSSQDWFGVKREWNTGELFF	TGCACCAGCAGCCAAGATTGGTTTGGGGTAAAGCGGGAGTGGAACACCGGGGAGCTGTTTTTT	few	NA	TRBV1	TRBJ2-2
CASSPGVGGTGQPQHF	TGTGCCAGCTCACCAGGAGTAGGGGGCACCGGTCAGCCCCAGCATTTT	few	TRBD1	TRBV18	TRBJ1-5
CASSRSPTVNQPQHF	TGTGCCAGCAGTCGCAGTCCCACAGTCAATCAGCCCCAGCATTTT	NA	NA	TRBV6-5	TRBJ1-5
CASGLRRSRGNYEQYF	TGTGCTAGTGGTTTGAGGAGGAGTAGAGGGAACTACGAGCAGTACTTC	NA	NA	TRBV12-5	TRBJ2-7
CATRDSPLSHQPQHF	TGTGCCACCCGGGACAGTCCGTTATCACATCAGCCCCAGCATTTT	NA	TRBD1	TRBV10-3	TRBJ1-5
CASSSLFSNQPQHF	TGTGCCAGCAGTTCCCTTTTTAGCAATCAGCCCCAGCATTTT	NA	NA	TRBV28	TRBJ1-5
CASSQDRELTEAFF	TGTGCCAGCAGCCAAGACAGGGAATTAACTGAAGCTTTCTTT	NA	NA	TRBV4-2	TRBJ1-1
CASSFAGEETQYF	TGTGCCAGCAGCTTTGCAGGGGAGGAGACCCAGTACTTC	few	NA	TRBV7-9	TRBJ2-5
CASSGGTGGFYNSPLHF	TGTGCCAGCAGTGGTGGGACAGGGGGTTTCTATAATTCACCCCTCCACTTT	NA	TRBD1	TRBV6-1	TRBJ1-6
CASSKRTENWDTIYF	TGTGCCAGCAGTAAACGGACAGAAAACTGGGACACCATATATTTT	NA	NA	TRBV28	TRBJ1-3
CASCCLSGISNEKLFF	TGTGCCAGCTGTTGTCTTTCGGGGATCTCTAATGAAAAACTGTTTTTT	NA	NA	TRBV6-5	TRBJ1-4
CASSLEQGMGLPSPLHF	TGTGCCAGCAGCTTGGAGCAGGGTATGGGGTTACCTTCACCCCTCCACTTT	NA	NA	TRBV5-4	TRBJ1-6
CASSQALVSVQGAGETQYF	TGCGCCAGCAGCCAAGCACTTGTTTCCGTGCAGGGGGCAGGAGAGACCCAGTACTTC	NA	TRBD1	TRBV4-1	TRBJ2-5
CATSRGRGVRRFGDSYEQYF	TGTGCCACCAGCAGAGGGAGGGGAGTCCGTAGATTCGGCGACTCCTACGAGCAGTACTTC	NA	NA	TRBV15	TRBJ2-7
CASRDRLNYGYTF	TGTGCCAGCAGGGACAGGCTTAACTATGGCTACACCTTC	NA	TRBD1	TRBV6-5	TRBJ1-2
CASSSYGGADGYTF	TGTGCCAGCAGCTCCTACGGAGGTGCGGATGGCTACACCTTC	few	NA	TRBV7-9	TRBJ1-2
CAISPGLAAIQETQYF	TGTGCCATCAGCCCGGGACTAGCGGCGATACAAGAGACCCAGTACTTC	few	TRBD2	TRBV10-3	TRBJ2-5
CAWAGLDEQFF	TGTGCCTGGGCGGGACTAGATGAGCAGTTCTTC	few	TRBD2	TRBV30	TRBJ2-1
CASSLWAATRNTEAFF	TGTGCCAGCAGTTTATGGGCAGCAACCAGAAACACTGAAGCTTTCTTT	few	NA	TRBV27	TRBJ1-1
CASSQAENDRARVIGELFF	TGTGCCAGCAGCCAAGCGGAGAACGACAGGGCTCGGGTAATCGGGGAGCTGTTTTTT	NA	TRBD1	TRBV4-2	TRBJ2-2
CASSLFYSSYNEQFF	TGTGCCAGCAGCTTATTTTATAGCTCCTACAATGAGCAGTTCTTC	NA	NA	TRBV11-2	TRBJ2-1
CASSRDRDRAQYF	TGCGCCAGCAGCCGAGACCGGGACAGGGCACAGTACTTC	NA	TRBD1	TRBV4-3	TRBJ2-4
CASSSPTLTGFYGYTF	TGTGCCAGCAGTTCCCCAACCCTGACAGGCTTCTATGGCTACACCTTC	few	NA	TRBV28	TRBJ1-2
CASSSSPGLTSTDTQYF	TGTGCCAGCAGCTCCTCTCCGGGACTAACTAGCACAGATACGCAGTATTTT	NA	TRBD2	TRBV5-4	TRBJ2-3
CASSSQGAMEGYTF	TGTGCCAGCAGTAGCCAGGGGGCGATGGAAGGCTACACCTTC	few	TRBD1	TRBV28	TRBJ1-2
CASSSKSGTGVTDTQYF	TGTGCCAGCAGCTCCAAATCCGGGACAGGGGTGACAGATACGCAGTATTTT	few	TRBD1	TRBV5-4	TRBJ2-3
CASSIPEREQYF	TGTGCCAGCAGTATCCCAGAGCGCGAGCAGTACTTC	NA	NA	TRBV28	TRBJ2-7
CASRQGDATGELFF	TGTGCCAGCAGACAGGGGGACGCTACCGGGGAGCTGTTTTTT	NA	TRBD1	TRBV25-1	TRBJ2-2
CASSPPSLAGETQYF	TGTGCCAGCTCACCACCCTCACTAGCGGGAGAGACCCAGTACTTC	NA	TRBD2	TRBV18	TRBJ2-5
CAWSVAGFTEQYF	TGTGCCTGGAGTGTAGCAGGGTTCACGGAGCAGTACTTC	few	NA	TRBV30	TRBJ2-7
CASSLGGSLNTEAFF	TGCGCCAGCAGCTTGGGAGGGAGTCTGAACACTGAAGCTTTCTTT	NA	NA	TRBV5-1	TRBJ1-1
CASSVQRGNEQYF	TGTGCCAGCAGTGTCCAGCGGGGCAACGAGCAGTACTTC	few	TRBD2	TRBV2	TRBJ2-7
CASSPGSRRNTIYF	TGTGCCAGCAGTCCAGGGTCGCGTAGAAACACCATATATTTT	NA	NA	TRBV28	TRBJ1-3